These T cell receptor beta chains were read from a single sample in a study of beta chain features in type 1 diabetes. This table comes from immunoSEQ multiplex PCR, and its TCRdb copy is limited to in-frame clones, with some not included. The sample lists about 410,000 clones, around 14% occurring once. The material sequenced was naive CD4+ T cells from blood. The receptors were gathered from a man aged 25-45 years in good health. Both conserved end residues are part of each CDR3. The D gene is left open where the match is weak. Size values are once, few and many counts, or a class for expanded clones, and some rows have none.

j_gene | abundance | d_gene | v_gene | CDR3aa | CDR3nt
TRBJ1-5 | NA | TRBD1 | TRBV29-1 | CSVGQGIDQPQHF | TGCAGCGTCGGACAGGGGATAGATCAGCCCCAGCATTTT
TRBJ2-4 | many | NA | TRBV21-1 | CASSKVGGSRKNIQYF | TGTGCCAGCAGCAAAGTAGGTGGCAGCCGAAAAAACATTCAGTACTTC
TRBJ2-7 | NA | NA | TRBV19 | CASSLNYEQYF | TGTGCCAGTAGTTTAAACTACGAGCAGTACTTC
TRBJ2-5 | few | NA | TRBV23-1 | CASSQPYGTIQETQYF | TGCGCCAGCAGTCAGCCATACGGGACGATACAAGAGACCCAGTACTTC
TRBJ1-1 | NA | NA | TRBV9 | CASSPRRGGNTEAFF | TGTGCCAGCAGCCCGAGGAGGGGAGGTAACACTGAAGCTTTCTTT
TRBJ2-5 | NA | NA | TRBV2 | CASSQQGWETQYF | TGTGCCAGCAGTCAACAGGGCTGGGAGACCCAGTACTTC
TRBJ1-5 | few | NA | TRBV18 | CASSPRVGPQHF | TGTGCCAGCTCACCGCGGGTGGGGCCCCAGCATTTT
TRBJ1-2 | NA | NA | TRBV11-3 | CATSRTELGGYTF | TGTGCCACATCAAGGACGGAACTAGGAGGCTACACCTTC
TRBJ1-1 | few | TRBD1 | TRBV29-1 | CSATGTGGIFAFF | TGCAGCGCAACCGGGACAGGGGGAATATTTGCTTTCTTT
TRBJ2-7 | NA | NA | TRBV4-3 | CASSQDWRPAVYEQYF | TGCGCCAGCAGCCAAGATTGGCGGCCGGCCGTCTACGAGCAGTACTTC
TRBJ2-3 | NA | NA | TRBV7-2 | CASSRRAWGTDTQYF | TGTGCCAGCAGTCGAAGGGCCTGGGGGACAGATACGCAGTATTTT
TRBJ2-3 | NA | NA | TRBV4-3 | CASSQAGLRRDTQYF | TGCGCCAGCAGCCAAGCGGGACTCAGGCGAGATACGCAGTATTTT
TRBJ2-5 | NA | NA | TRBV19 | CASSMGGVLQETQYF | TGTGCCAGTAGTATGGGCGGCGTGCTCCAAGAGACCCAGTACTTC
TRBJ2-3 | NA | NA | TRBV25-1 | CASSELAQPTGTQYF | TGTGCCAGCAGTGAATTAGCGCAACCTACCGGGACGCAGTATTTT
TRBJ1-2 | NA | TRBD1 | TRBV5-6 | CASSAGQLYGYTF | TGTGCCAGCAGCGCGGGACAGCTGTATGGCTACACCTTC
TRBJ1-2 | NA | TRBD1 | TRBV7-2 | CASSRGQENYGYTF | TGTGCCAGCAGCCGGGGACAGGAAAACTATGGCTACACCTTC
TRBJ2-3 | NA | NA | TRBV29-1 | CSVVPSTDTQYF | TGCAGCGTTGTCCCCTCCACAGATACGCAGTATTTT
TRBJ2-5 | few | NA | TRBV9 | CASSVDFWETQYF | TGTGCCAGCAGCGTAGATTTTTGGGAGACCCAGTACTTC
TRBJ1-1 | NA | NA | TRBV28 | CASTRTEAFF | TGTGCCAGCACCCGCACTGAAGCTTTCTTT
TRBJ2-4 | NA | TRBD1 | TRBV20-1 | CSAPFDRVLYF | TGCAGTGCCCCATTCGACAGGGTCTTGTACTTC
TRBJ1-2 | NA | NA | TRBV7-2 | CASSFGVSFGYTF | TGTGCCAGCAGCTTCGGCGTTTCCTTTGGCTACACCTTC
TRBJ2-1 | NA | TRBD1 | TRBV7-9 | CASSHGQGYNEQFF | TGTGCCAGCAGCCACGGACAGGGGTACAATGAGCAGTTCTTC
TRBJ2-7 | NA | TRBD2 | TRBV29-1 | CSVERDSGYEQYF | TGCAGCGTGGAGCGGGACTCGGGCTACGAGCAGTACTTC
TRBJ2-7 | few | NA | TRBV9 | CASSALLQGGGYEQYF | TGTGCCAGCAGCGCCCTATTACAGGGAGGTGGTTACGAGCAGTACTTC
TRBJ2-7 | NA | NA | TRBV9 | CASSPRPDPKYEQYF | TGTGCCAGCAGCCCCCGGCCGGACCCAAAGTACGAGCAGTACTTC
TRBJ2-4 | NA | NA | TRBV27 | CASRRAVAKNIQYF | TGTGCCAGCAGACGGGCCGTAGCCAAAAACATTCAGTACTTC
TRBJ1-2 | NA | NA | TRBV5-6 | CASSLGPAGYGYTF | TGTGCCAGCAGCTTGGGACCCGCCGGCTATGGCTACACCTTC
TRBJ2-1 | NA | NA | TRBV9 | CASSVVEGEQFF | TGTGCCAGCAGCGTAGTTGAAGGTGAGCAGTTCTTC
TRBJ1-1 | many | NA | TRBV30 | CAWSVRGGNTEAFF | TGTGCCTGGAGTGTACGCGGAGGGAACACTGAAGCTTTCTTT
TRBJ2-1 | NA | TRBD2 | TRBV18 | CASSSLPVAGDYNEQFF | TGTGCCAGCTCATCGCTTCCAGTAGCGGGAGACTACAATGAGCAGTTCTTC
TRBJ2-5 | NA | TRBD2 | TRBV7-8 | CASSFRGLAGETQYF | TGTGCCAGCAGCTTCCGCGGACTAGCCGGGGAGACCCAGTACTTC
TRBJ2-2 | NA | TRBD2 | TRBV23-1 | CASSQSSLGTSDSGGELFF | TGCGCCAGCAGTCAATCTTCTCTCGGGACTAGCGATTCGGGCGGGGAGCTGTTTTTT
TRBJ1-1 | once | NA | TRBV9 | CASSVALEGTEAFF | TGTGCCAGCAGCGTAGCTCTCGAGGGCACTGAAGCTTTCTTT
TRBJ2-1 | few | NA | TRBV4-1 | CASSHTAYNEQFF | TGCGCCAGCAGCCACACAGCGTACAATGAGCAGTTCTTC
TRBJ2-3 | NA | TRBD1 | TRBV25-1 | CASIGQGSDTQYF | TGTGCCAGCATAGGACAGGGATCAGATACGCAGTATTTT
TRBJ1-2 | few | TRBD1 | TRBV5-1 | CASVLSPGQGYGYTF | TGCGCCTCCGTTCTGTCGCCCGGACAGGGATATGGCTACACCTTC
TRBJ1-1 | NA | NA | TRBV7-2 | CASSAKAVRGTEAFF | TGTGCCAGCAGCGCGAAGGCAGTTCGAGGCACTGAAGCTTTCTTT
TRBJ2-6 | few | NA | TRBV29-1 | CSVLPGGAGANVLTF | TGCAGCGTTCTCCCTGGGGGAGCCGGGGCCAACGTCCTGACTTTC
TRBJ1-6 | once | NA | TRBV6-6 | CASAEGPGYNSPLHF | TGTGCCAGCGCCGAAGGACCAGGGTACAATTCACCCCTCCACTTT
TRBJ1-4 | few | NA | TRBV29-1 | CSVGLARNEKLFF | TGCAGCGTTGGTCTGGCCCGTAATGAAAAACTGTTTTTT
TRBJ1-4 | NA | NA | TRBV30 | CAWSPFKPLGPTNEKLFF | TGTGCCTGGAGTCCATTTAAACCCTTGGGTCCAACTAATGAAAAACTGTTTTTT
TRBJ1-1 | NA | NA | TRBV5-4 | CASSIPGEAFF | TGTGCCAGCAGCATACCTGGCGAAGCTTTCTTT
TRBJ2-2 | NA | NA | TRBV11-1 | CATRGGTGELFF | TGTGCCACGCGGGGCGGCACCGGGGAGCTGTTTTTT
TRBJ2-1 | few | NA | TRBV4-3 | CASSQDAGLQANEQFF | TGCGCCAGCAGCCAAGACGCCGGTTTGCAGGCCAATGAGCAGTTCTTC
TRBJ2-3 | NA | NA | TRBV13 | CASSLGPVSTDTQYF | TGTGCCAGCAGCTTAGGGCCAGTAAGCACAGATACGCAGTATTTT
TRBJ2-5 | NA | NA | TRBV20-1 | CSGGRQETQYF | TGCAGTGGAGGACGCCAAGAGACCCAGTACTTC
TRBJ1-5 | few | NA | TRBV30 | CAWSEGRRPNQPQHF | TGTGCCTGGAGTGAAGGACGGAGGCCCAATCAGCCCCAGCATTTT
TRBJ2-2 | NA | NA | TRBV6-5 | CASFEGTTGELFF | TGTGCCAGCTTCGAGGGGACCACCGGGGAGCTGTTTTTT
TRBJ2-3 | NA | NA | TRBV7-9 | CASSLGRRTTDTQYF | TGTGCCAGCAGCTTAGGCAGACGGACCACAGATACGCAGTATTTT
TRBJ2-1 | NA | NA | TRBV7-9 | CASSLDTWSSPRNEQFF | TGTGCCAGCAGCTTAGATACATGGTCTAGTCCCCGGAATGAGCAGTTCTTC
TRBJ2-5 | NA | NA | TRBV9 | CASSVAGAVLGETQYF | TGTGCCAGCAGCGTAGCGGGGGCCGTTCTCGGAGAGACCCAGTACTTC
TRBJ2-5 | NA | TRBD1 | TRBV18 | CASSPGQRVETQYF | TGTGCCAGCTCACCGGGACAGCGTGTGGAGACCCAGTACTTC
TRBJ2-2 | NA | NA | TRBV4-3 | CASSYLPGELFF | TGCGCCAGCAGTTACTTACCCGGGGAGCTGTTTTTT
TRBJ2-5 | NA | TRBD2 | TRBV7-2 | CASSTQRGQETQYF | TGTGCCAGCAGCACCCAGCGGGGCCAAGAGACCCAGTACTTC
TRBJ2-3 | NA | NA | TRBV7-2 | CASKGGTDTQYF | TGTGCCAGCAAGGGGGGAACAGATACGCAGTATTTT